Included here is one TCR beta chain sequence, with context. The table lists this clonotype with a few counts. What antigen it recognizes has not been identified. No base quality values were provided; no much bigger clone lies one nucleotide off. This entry belongs to a study of response to subunit inactivated influenza vaccine (dated by TCRdb to the late 2010s). Context from the whole study: Deep quantitative T cell receptor repertoire profiling was used in the study to track responses to a trivalent subunit inactivated influenza vaccine. Study-wide conclusions, independent of this receptor: It was suggested by the authors that each seasonal influenza vaccination may recruit only a limited number of new T cells.

Libraries were built with RT-PCR. Data came from an Illumina HiSeq 2500. TCRdb applied fastp at Q25 and MiXCR to the public reads, then kept only in-frame beta chains. Rows are unified per CDR3 protein, each entry keeping the most common DNA and genes. The sample table contains 250,000 to 350,000 distinct CDR3 sequences; only one count was recorded for approximately 20% of them. About 9.3% of the sample is in the top ten clones. Cut back by 5 bases and 5 bases, the V and J ends lie 11 bases apart. There are 13 amino acids in the CDR3, from cysteine to phenylalanine inclusive. Of the read, only the CDR3 DNA is kept; its 39 bases are in frame from base 1. CDR1 and CDR2 were assigned from the germline V gene as SGHVS and FNYEAQ.

The rearranged chain carries TRBV7-6 and TRBJ2-3; a confident D gene designation cannot be given. The clonotype was recovered from a man aged 45 to 70 who received an inactivated influenza vaccine. Donor details come from another sample of the same person, matched by shared clones. The sequencing used PBMCs from blood, collected 21 months after vaccination. The CDR3 corresponds to CASSPLQEDTQYF. The sequenced DNA: TGTGCCAGCAGCCCCCTGCAAGAAGATACGCAGTATTTT.